This T cell receptor (beta chain) was captured in a study of blood T cell repertoires in COVID-19. Study context: The samples span acute and convalescent COVID-19 from the United States, Italy and Spain.

Authors' processing steps: Reference gene primer amplification yielded estimated nucleated cell counts. Profiled with immunoSEQ multiplex PCR; TCRdb holds only in-frame clones, not every one. V and J calls and clone size are those listed in that table; D and trimming were worked out from the DNA. Of a few hundred thousand clones detected, about 91% appear once; the ten largest clones hold over 6%. The CDR3 is made up of 15 amino acids. Germline lookup yields CDR1 LGHNA and CDR2 YNFKEQ. Trimming took off 1 base at V and 4 bases at J, with 11 bases between the two ends. The chain links TRBV4-2 to TRBJ1-3; a possible D gene is TRBD1 (6 bases). Sequences were obtained from peripheral blood. This TCR was recovered from a woman aged 25 to 39 who had recovered from COVID-19. The CDR3 here is CASSQADSYGNTIYF. The CDR3 DNA reads as TGTGCCAGCAGCCAAGCGGACAGTTACGGAAACACCATATATTTT.